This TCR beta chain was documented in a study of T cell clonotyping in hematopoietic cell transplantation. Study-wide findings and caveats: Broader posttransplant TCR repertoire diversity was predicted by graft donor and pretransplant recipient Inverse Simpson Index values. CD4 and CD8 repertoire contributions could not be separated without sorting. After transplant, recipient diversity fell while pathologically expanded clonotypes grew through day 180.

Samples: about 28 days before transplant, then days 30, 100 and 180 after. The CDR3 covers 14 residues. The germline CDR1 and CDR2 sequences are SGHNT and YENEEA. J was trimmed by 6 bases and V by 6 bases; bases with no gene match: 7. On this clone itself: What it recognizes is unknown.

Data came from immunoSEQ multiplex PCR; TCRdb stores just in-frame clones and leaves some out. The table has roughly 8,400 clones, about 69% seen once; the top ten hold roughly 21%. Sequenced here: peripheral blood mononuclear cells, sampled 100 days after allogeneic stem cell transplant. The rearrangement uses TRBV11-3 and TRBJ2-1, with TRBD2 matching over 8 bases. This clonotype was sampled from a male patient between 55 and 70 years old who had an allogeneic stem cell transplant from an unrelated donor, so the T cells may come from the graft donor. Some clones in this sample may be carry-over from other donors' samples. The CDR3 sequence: CASSFGGEANEQFF. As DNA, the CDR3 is TGTGCCAGCAGTTTCGGGGGGGAAGCCAATGAGCAGTTCTTC.